This entry lists 16 T cell receptor beta chains sequenced from one sample in a study of shared clonotypes between healthy human individuals (dated by TCRdb to between 2020 and 2021). Library generation was performed with the immunoSEQ multiplex PCR assay. Not all clones reach the TCRdb copy of this immuneACCESS table, which keeps in-frame sequences only. Checked studies attribute under half of the gap to unresolved V genes and leave the rest unexplained. Across this sample there are around 340,000 clones, with roughly 80% seen only once. The ten largest clones add up to 8% to 13% of the sample. Sequencing was done on a sample of memory CD4+ T cells sorted from blood. What this sample's cell subset or site label stands for: CD45RA-negative fraction. These TCRs come from a man aged 25 to 45 in good health.

The rearrangement links TRBV5-8 to TRBJ2-4; D unresolved. This CDR3 region has 14 residues. From germline, CDR1 is SGHTS and CDR2 YDEGEE. V was clipped by 2 bases and J by 9 bases, with 15 bases between them. The CDR3 is CASSFARLGGIQYF. DNA for the CDR3: TGTGCCAGCAGCTTTGCGAGACTGGGTGGCATTCAGTACTTC.

The CDR3 DNA reads as TGTGCCAGCAGCCTTTTTACCTACAATGAGCAGTTCTTC. This sequence encodes CASSLFTYNEQFF. The V and J genes are TRBV14 and TRBJ2-1, with unresolved D. Germline CDR1 reads SGHDN; CDR2 reads FVKESK. The length of the CDR3 is 13 residues. V was trimmed by 4 bases and J by 2 bases, leaving 6 bases between them.

The V call is TRBV7-9, the J call TRBJ2-7; the D gene is possibly TRBD2 (5 bases). This CDR3 has 14 residues. The germline V gene encodes CDR1 SEHNR and CDR2 FQNEAQ (reference sequence). The ends were cut back, 5 bases at V and 7 bases at J, with 18 bases in the middle. The CDR3, as DNA: TGTGCCAGCAGCCCCGTCGGGAATGTGGGGGAGCAGTACTTC. As protein: CASSPVGNVGEQYF.

This rearrangement joins TRBV28 to TRBJ1-1; D may be TRBD1 (5 bases). The germline V and J ends were trimmed by 3 bases and 8 bases, with 13 bases remaining between them. This CDR3 has 13 amino acids. Germline V CDR1 and CDR2: MDHEN, SYDVKM. CDR3 sequence: CASSFGQGREAFF. CDR3 coding DNA: TGTGCCAGCAGTTTCGGCCAGGGTCGAGAAGCTTTCTTT. Together with reference TRBV28 and TRBJ1-1, the CDR3 gives the full variable domain: DVKVTQSSRYLVKRTGEKVFLECVQDMDHENMFWYRQDPGLGLRLIYFSYDVKMKEKGDIPEGYSVSREKKERFSLILESASTNQTSMYLCASSFGQGREAFFGQGTRLTVV.

This rearrangement joins TRBV7-6 to TRBJ2-1; weak D call: TRBD2 (6 bases). V dropped 5 bases and J dropped 0 bases, with 14 bases sitting between them. The CDR3 covers 16 residues. Germline V gene lookup returns CDR1 SGHVS and CDR2 FNYEAQ. CDR3 residues: CASSLYDGSSYNEQFF. The CDR3 nucleotides read TGTGCCAGCAGCCTATACGACGGGAGCTCCTACAATGAGCAGTTCTTC.

The J gene is TRBJ2-1, the V gene TRBV9; D may be TRBD2 (5 bases). Germline V gene data show CDR1 as SGDLS and CDR2 as YYNGEE. This CDR3 comprises 13 residues. Trimming left V 0 bases short and J 10 bases short, with 11 bases between. The CDR3 is CASSVAGGREQFF. The CDR3 DNA reads as TGTGCCAGCAGCGTAGCTGGAGGACGGGAGCAGTTCTTC.

The CDR3: CASSLLGLDIEQYF. In nucleotides, the CDR3 is TGTGCCAGCAGCCTCCTCGGTCTCGATATCGAGCAGTACTTC. The chain uses TRBV6-1 and TRBJ2-7; D call uncertain. The CDR3 runs 14 residues. The germline V gene encodes CDR1 MNHNS and CDR2 SASEGT. The ends were cut back, 6 bases at V and 6 bases at J, with 18 bases in the middle.

This clone has only one observation. The gene calls are TRBV28 and TRBJ1-2; D perhaps matches TRBD1 (6 bases). Trimming shortened V by 6 bases and J by 7 bases, and 18 bases separated the two germline ends. This CDR3 contains 14 residues. The germline V gene encodes CDR1 MDHEN and CDR2 SYDVKM. The CDR3 DNA sequence: TGTGCCAGCAGCCCGGGGGGGGGCTTCGGTGGCTACACCTTC. Encoded protein: CASSPGGGFGGYTF.

V and J are TRBV7-9 and TRBJ2-7; maybe TRBD1 (5 bases). Germline V gene sequence: CDR1 SEHNR, CDR2 FQNEAQ (reference sequence). V lost 4 bases, J lost 2 bases, and 12 bases lay in between. CDR3 size: 14 residues. The CDR3, as DNA: TGTGCCAGCAGCTGGGCAGGGATGACCTACGAGCAGTACTTC. It codes for CASSWAGMTYEQYF.

This clone was recorded at least ten times. The chain recombines TRBV6-6 with TRBJ2-4; D not certain. CDR3 length: 13 residues. In germline, CDR1 is MNHNY, CDR2 SVGAGI (reference sequence). Trimming took off 6 bases at V and 9 bases at J, with 15 bases between the two ends. The CDR3 loop is CASSQDPFGIQYF. In DNA, the CDR3 is TGTGCCAGCAGCCAAGACCCCTTCGGCATTCAGTACTTC.

The rearrangement links TRBV14 to TRBJ1-1; D is unclear. Germline V gene data show CDR1 as SGHDN and CDR2 as FVKESK. V was trimmed by 3 bases and J by 4 bases, leaving 6 bases between them. The CDR3 runs to 12 residues. This CDR3 reads CASSHRLTEAFF. The DNA for the CDR3 is TGTGCCAGCAGCCACAGGCTCACTGAAGCTTTCTTT.

J is TRBJ2-5 and V is TRBV1; TRBD2, the D gene given by the table, was not confirmed from the DNA. TRBV1 constitutes a pseudogene. The CDR3 extends over 15 amino acids. The CDR3 coding sequence is TGCACCAGCAGCCAAGGCGGGAGGGCCGGGGAGACCCAGTACTTC. Its translation is CTSSQGGRAGETQYF.

The V and J genes are TRBV5-8 and TRBJ1-2; no firm D call. V was cut by 1 base and J by 3 bases, with 4 bases left in between. The CDR3 contains 12 residues. The germline CDR1 and CDR2 sequences are SGHTS and YDEGEE. CDR3 amino acids: CASSLPDYGYTF. The CDR3 DNA is TGTGCCAGCAGCTTGCCGGACTATGGCTACACCTTC.

A word on this clone: This sample includes further DNA sequences coding for the same CDR3. This chain uses TRBV7-2 with TRBJ2-5; D remains unclear. The germline V and J ends were trimmed by 1 base and 1 base, with 7 bases remaining between them. CDR1 SGHTA and CDR2 FQGNSA come from the germline V gene. CDR3 length: 14 residues. The CDR3 protein is CASSLVPGQETQYF. As DNA, the CDR3 is TGTGCCAGCAGCTTAGTTCCGGGCCAAGAGACCCAGTACTTC. The whole variable domain, remainder taken from reference TRBV7-2 and TRBJ2-5, is GAGVSQSPSNKVTEKGKDVELRCDPISGHTALYWYRQSLGQGLEFLIYFQGNSAPDKSGLPSDRFSAERTGGSVSTLTIQRTQQEDSAVYLCASSLVPGQETQYFGPGTRLLVL.

The rearrangement joins TRBV5-1 to TRBJ1-2; 10 bases match TRBD1. The trim removed 4 bases at V and 2 bases at J, leaving 2 bases unmatched. Germline assignment: CDR1 SGHRS and CDR2 YFSETQ. CDR3 size: 14 residues. The CDR3 protein is CASSAGQGNYGYTF. DNA for the CDR3: TGCGCCAGCAGCGCGGGACAGGGGAACTATGGCTACACCTTC.

The chain uses TRBV19 and TRBJ2-7, with TRBD1 as a possible D gene (5 bases). The length of the CDR3 is 13 residues. V lost 7 bases to trimming and J lost 5 bases, with 15 bases between them. Germline loops: CDR1 LNHDA, CDR2 SQIVND (reference sequence). The CDR3 DNA reads as TGTGCCAGTAACTTGGGCAGGGCCGACGAGCAGTACTTC. It translates to CASNLGRADEQYF.